Listed here are 17 T cell receptor beta chains from one sample, sequenced in a study of shared clonotypes between healthy human individuals. Terminally differentiated effector memory CD45RA+ cells were excluded by CCR7 positive selection of CD45RO-negative cells. Generated by immunoSEQ multiplex PCR, the TCRdb table keeps only in-frame clones and is missing some. This sample has about 1,800,000 clones; approximately 94% occur once, and the top ten carry 1.2%. The sequenced material came from naive CD8+ T cells sorted from blood. These receptors were obtained from a young man in good health.

The CDR3 spells CASSSMDGDTEAFF. The CDR3 nucleotides read TGTGCCAGCAGCAGTATGGACGGGGACACTGAAGCTTTCTTT. The rearrangement uses TRBV6-5 and TRBJ1-1; D remains unclear. Germline CDR1 reads MNHEY; CDR2 reads SVGAGI. Deletions cut 6 bases from V and 3 bases from J, with 14 bases between. CDR3 size: 14 residues.

The chain combines TRBV4-3 with TRBJ2-7; 13 nucleotides align to TRBD2. Unmatched junction bases numbered 8, after V lost 3 bases and J lost 3 bases. The CDR3 is 17 residues long. Germline lookup yields CDR1 LGHNA and CDR2 YSLEER. This CDR3 reads CASSQGLAGIVSYEQYF. CDR3 in DNA: TGCGCCAGCAGCCAGGGACTAGCGGGAATCGTTAGCTACGAGCAGTACTTC.

The chain has TRBV6-6 and TRBJ2-1; 10 bases match TRBD2. Losses at the gene ends were 5 bases for V and 7 bases for J; bases not matched to a gene: 11. This CDR3 is 16 amino acids long. Germline V gene data show CDR1 as MNHNY and CDR2 as SVGAGI (reference sequence). In DNA form, the CDR3 reads TGTGCCAGCAGTCCCCCTTTCGAGCGGGAGGGGAATGAGCAGTTCTTC. This gives the protein CASSPPFEREGNEQFF.

J is TRBJ1-3 and V is TRBV5-1, with TRBD1 identical over 9 bases. The germline V gene has CDR1 SGHRS and CDR2 YFSETQ. The J segment lost 2 bases and the V segment lost 4 bases, leaving 7 bases of the junction unmatched. This CDR3 comprises 16 residues. DNA for the CDR3: TGCGCCAGCAGCCCTTTACAGGGGGCTGCTGGAAACACCATATATTTT. It specifies CASSPLQGAAGNTIYF. Variable domain in full (rest from reference TRBV5-1 and TRBJ1-3): KAGVTQTPRYLIKTRGQQVTLSCSPISGHRSVSWYQQTPGQGLQFLFEYFSETQRNKGNFPGRFSGRQFSNSRSEMNVSTLELGDSALYLCASSPLQGAAGNTIYFGEGSWLTVV.

V gene TRBV21-1 combines with J gene TRBJ2-1; whether TRBD1, the table's D call, matches the DNA was not checked. TRBV21-1 is noted as a pseudogene. CDR3 length equals 17 residues. CDR3 sequence: CASSTPGGDRAYNEQFF. The CDR3 DNA is TGTGCCAGCAGCACACCGGGGGGGGACAGGGCTTACAATGAGCAGTTCTTC.

The rearrangement uses TRBV7-2 and TRBJ2-7; D might be TRBD1 (5 bases). CDR3 length equals 14 residues. V lost 1 base, J lost 6 bases, and 13 bases lay in between. CDR1 is SGHTA and CDR2 is FQGNSA in the germline V gene. In DNA, the CDR3 is TGTGCCAGCAGCTTAGAAGGGGCGGCGTTCGAGCAGTACTTC. Translating gives CASSLEGAAFEQYF.

The chain employs TRBV29-1 and TRBJ1-2, with TRBD1 matching 9 bases. Germline V gene lookup returns CDR1 SQVTM and CDR2 ANQGSEA. This CDR3 spans 18 amino acids. J lost 0 bases, V lost 0 bases, and 11 bases had no gene match. The CDR3 region is CSVEEPGQGKTANYGYTF. The DNA for the CDR3 is TGCAGCGTTGAAGAGCCGGGACAGGGAAAAACGGCTAACTATGGCTACACCTTC.

For this clone: One end of the junction fails to match germline, which may point to a read error. The chain uses TRBV6-1 and TRBJ2-7; D might be TRBD1 (5 bases). Germline V gene sequence: CDR1 MNHNS, CDR2 SASEGT. CDR3 length: 13 amino acids. The CDR3 is CASREGDSYEQYF. The CDR3, as DNA: TGTGCCAGCAGGGAAGGGGACTCCTACGAGCAGTACTTC.

For this clone: The sample carries other DNA sequences with the same CDR3. The chain links TRBV6-5 to TRBJ2-1; D unclear. The CDR3 runs to 13 residues. V was clipped by 3 bases and J by 2 bases, with 5 bases between them. Germline CDR1 reads MNHEY; CDR2 reads SVGAGI. CDR3 DNA: TGTGCCAGCAGTTATGCGACCTACAATGAGCAGTTCTTC. Translating gives CASSYATYNEQFF.

The V gene is TRBV27, the J gene TRBJ1-2; D remains ambiguous. The V end was cut by 5 bases, the J end by 4 bases, with 17 bases between. The CDR3 loop spans 15 amino acids. CDR1 and CDR2 (germline): MNHEY, SMNVEV (reference sequence). CDR3 loop: CASSPFLGGSYGYTF. The CDR3, as DNA: TGTGCCAGCAGTCCCTTTCTTGGAGGGAGCTATGGCTACACCTTC.

V usage is TRBV6-6 and J usage is TRBJ1-1, with D maybe TRBD1 (6 bases). CDR3 length: 13 residues. The germline V gene encodes CDR1 MNHNY and CDR2 SVGAGI (reference sequence). Trimming took 10 bases from V and 4 from J, leaving 16 bases between them. The CDR3 reads CATGGGGSTEAFF. The CDR3 region has the DNA TGTGCCACCGGGGGGGGCGGGAGCACTGAAGCTTTCTTT.

Turning to this clone: One end of the junction varies from germline; a read error may be responsible. V is TRBV7-7 and J is TRBJ1-6; unclear D gene. Germline CDR1 reads SSHAT; CDR2 reads FNYEAQ (reference sequence). The CDR3 is 14 amino acids. In nucleotides, the CDR3 is TGTGCTAGCACATACAGAACAGCGAATTCACCCCTCCACTTT. Translated, it gives CASTYRTANSPLHF.

The DNA of the CDR3 is TGTGCCAGCAGTTTTGCGGCGGGGCTTTTCACCGGGGAGCTGTTTTTT. This codes for CASSFAAGLFTGELFF. The V call is TRBV27, the J call TRBJ2-2; a possible D gene is TRBD2 (6 bases). There are 16 residues in the CDR3. The V gene's germline CDR1 is MNHEY and CDR2 SMNVEV (reference sequence). V was pared by 3 bases and J by 4 bases, with 15 bases between.

This rearrangement joins TRBV28 to TRBJ2-7; D ambiguous. This CDR3 is 13 amino acids long. With 9 bases removed from V and 4 bases from J, the gap between germline ends came to 16 bases. The germline V gene has CDR1 MDHEN and CDR2 SYDVKM. CDR3 sequence: CASCPTPAYEQYF. The CDR3, as DNA: TGTGCCAGTTGCCCCACCCCAGCGTACGAGCAGTACTTC.

The gene calls are TRBV2 and TRBJ2-7, with D hard to call. CDR1 is SNHLY, CDR2 FYNNEI, per germline. This CDR3 spans 15 amino acids. The germline V and J ends were trimmed by 3 bases and 3 bases, with 15 bases remaining between them. CDR3 region: CASSDPDRRYYEQYF. The CDR3 nucleotides read TGTGCCAGCAGTGATCCGGACCGTAGGTACTACGAGCAGTACTTC.

This chain uses TRBV30 with TRBJ2-2, with D perhaps matching TRBD1 or TRBD2 (5 bases each). V lost 2 bases and J lost 7, with 11 bases in between. Germline loops: CDR1 GTSNPN, CDR2 SVGIG (reference sequence). This CDR3 comprises 13 residues. CDR3 DNA: TGTGCCTGGAGTCGAGGGGCCGGCGGGGAGCTGTTTTTT. As protein: CAWSRGAGGELFF.

The chain combines TRBV28 with TRBJ2-7; D tentatively fits TRBD1 or TRBD2 (5 bases each). Trimming took off 8 bases at V and 0 bases at J, with 14 bases between the two ends. The germline gives CDR1 MDHEN, CDR2 SYDVKM. This CDR3 is built from 14 residues. This CDR3 is CASCWAGSSYEQYF. In nucleotides, the CDR3 is TGTGCCAGCTGTTGGGCAGGGAGCTCCTACGAGCAGTACTTC.